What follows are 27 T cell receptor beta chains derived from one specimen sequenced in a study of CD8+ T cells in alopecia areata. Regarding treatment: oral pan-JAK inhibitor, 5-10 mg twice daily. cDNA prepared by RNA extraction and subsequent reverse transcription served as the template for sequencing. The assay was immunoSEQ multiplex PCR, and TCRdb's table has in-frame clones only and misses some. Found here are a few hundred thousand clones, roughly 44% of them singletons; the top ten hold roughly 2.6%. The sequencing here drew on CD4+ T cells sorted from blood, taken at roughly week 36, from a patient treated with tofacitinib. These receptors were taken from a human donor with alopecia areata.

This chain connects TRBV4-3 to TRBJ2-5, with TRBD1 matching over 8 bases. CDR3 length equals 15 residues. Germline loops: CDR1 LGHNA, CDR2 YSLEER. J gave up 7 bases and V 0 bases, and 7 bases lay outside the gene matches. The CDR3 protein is CASSQDNAGGGTQYF. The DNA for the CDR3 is TGCGCCAGCAGCCAAGATAACGCAGGGGGCGGGACCCAGTACTTC.

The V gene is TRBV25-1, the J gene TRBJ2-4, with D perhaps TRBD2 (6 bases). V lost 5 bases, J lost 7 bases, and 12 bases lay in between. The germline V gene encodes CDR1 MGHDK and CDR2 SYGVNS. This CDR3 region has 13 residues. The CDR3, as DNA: TGTGCCAGCAGTAGGAGCGGAGGGAACATTCAGTACTTC. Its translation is CASSRSGGNIQYF.

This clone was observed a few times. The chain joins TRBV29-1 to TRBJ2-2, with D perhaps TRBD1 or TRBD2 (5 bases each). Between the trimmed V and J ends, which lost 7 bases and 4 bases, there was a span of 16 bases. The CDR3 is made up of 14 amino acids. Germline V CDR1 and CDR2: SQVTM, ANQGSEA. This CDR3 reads CSGRTGAFTGELFF. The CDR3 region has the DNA TGCAGCGGAAGAACCGGGGCCTTCACCGGGGAGCTGTTTTTT.

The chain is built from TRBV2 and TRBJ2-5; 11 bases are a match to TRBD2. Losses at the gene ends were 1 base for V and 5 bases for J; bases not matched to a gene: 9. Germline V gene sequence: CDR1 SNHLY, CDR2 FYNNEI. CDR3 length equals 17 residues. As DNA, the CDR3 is TGTGCCAGCAGTGAAGGTAGCGGGAGGGCTCGGTCTGAGACCCAGTACTTC. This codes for CASSEGSGRARSETQYF.

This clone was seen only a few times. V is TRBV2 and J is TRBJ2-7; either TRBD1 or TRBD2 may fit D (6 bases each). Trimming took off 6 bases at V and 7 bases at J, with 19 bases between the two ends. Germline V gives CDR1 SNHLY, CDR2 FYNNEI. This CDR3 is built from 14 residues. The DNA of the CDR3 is TGTGCCAGCAGCTACACCGAGGGGGGCGGAGAGCAGTACTTC. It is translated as CASSYTEGGGEQYF.

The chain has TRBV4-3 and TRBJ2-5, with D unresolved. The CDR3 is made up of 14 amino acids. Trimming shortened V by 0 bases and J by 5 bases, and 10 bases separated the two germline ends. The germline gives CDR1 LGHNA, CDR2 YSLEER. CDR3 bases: TGCGCCAGCAGCCAAGATAAATTTCAGGAGACCCAGTACTTC. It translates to CASSQDKFQETQYF.

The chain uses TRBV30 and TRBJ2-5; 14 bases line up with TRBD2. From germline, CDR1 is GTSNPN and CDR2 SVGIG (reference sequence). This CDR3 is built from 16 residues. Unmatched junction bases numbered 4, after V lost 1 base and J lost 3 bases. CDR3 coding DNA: TGTGCCTGGAGTGGAGGACTAGCGGGAGGAAAAGAGACCCAGTACTTC. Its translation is CAWSGGLAGGKETQYF.

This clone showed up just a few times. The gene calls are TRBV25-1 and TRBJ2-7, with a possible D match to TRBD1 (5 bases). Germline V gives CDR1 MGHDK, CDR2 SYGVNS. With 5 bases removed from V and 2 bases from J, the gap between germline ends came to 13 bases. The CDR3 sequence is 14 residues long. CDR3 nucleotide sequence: TGTGCCAGCAGTTCGCTGACAGTCGCCTACGAGCAGTACTTC. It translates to CASSSLTVAYEQYF.

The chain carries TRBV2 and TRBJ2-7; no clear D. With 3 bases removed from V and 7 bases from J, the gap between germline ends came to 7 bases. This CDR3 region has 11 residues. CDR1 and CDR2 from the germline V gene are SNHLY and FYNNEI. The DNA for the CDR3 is TGTGCCAGCAGTGACCGGCTAGAGCAGTACTTC. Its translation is CASSDRLEQYF.

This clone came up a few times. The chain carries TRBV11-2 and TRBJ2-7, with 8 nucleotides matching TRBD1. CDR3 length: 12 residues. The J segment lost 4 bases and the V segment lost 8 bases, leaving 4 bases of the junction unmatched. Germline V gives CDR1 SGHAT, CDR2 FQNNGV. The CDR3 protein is CASQTGVYEQYF. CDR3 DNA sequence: TGTGCCAGCCAGACAGGGGTGTACGAGCAGTACTTC.

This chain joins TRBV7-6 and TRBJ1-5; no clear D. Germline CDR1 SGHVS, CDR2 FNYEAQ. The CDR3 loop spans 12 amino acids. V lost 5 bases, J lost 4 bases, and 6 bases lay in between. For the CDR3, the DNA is TGTGCCAGCAGCCTTGAGAATCAGCCCCAGCATTTT. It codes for CASSLENQPQHF.

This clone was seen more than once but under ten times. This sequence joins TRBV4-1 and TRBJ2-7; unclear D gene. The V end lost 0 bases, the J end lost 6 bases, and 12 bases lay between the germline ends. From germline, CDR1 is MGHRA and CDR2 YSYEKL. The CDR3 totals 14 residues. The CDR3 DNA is TGCGCCAGCAGCCAAGATCTTCAACCACGCGAGCAGTACTTC. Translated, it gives CASSQDLQPREQYF.

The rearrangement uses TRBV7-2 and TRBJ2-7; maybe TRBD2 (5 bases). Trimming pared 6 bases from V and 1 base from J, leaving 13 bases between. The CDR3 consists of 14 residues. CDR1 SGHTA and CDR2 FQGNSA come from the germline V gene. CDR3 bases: TGTGCCAGCAGTAGAGGTCGGGGTTCCTACGAGCAGTACTTC. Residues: CASSRGRGSYEQYF.

The CDR3 region is CSVRSGIYNEQFF. DNA of the CDR3: TGCAGCGTTCGAAGCGGGATCTACAATGAGCAGTTCTTC. The chain is built from TRBV29-1 and TRBJ2-1; 7 nucleotides align to TRBD2. Germline V gives CDR1 SQVTM, CDR2 ANQGSEA. CDR3 length: 13 residues. V lost 5 bases to trimming and J lost 3 bases; unmatched junction nucleotides: 4.

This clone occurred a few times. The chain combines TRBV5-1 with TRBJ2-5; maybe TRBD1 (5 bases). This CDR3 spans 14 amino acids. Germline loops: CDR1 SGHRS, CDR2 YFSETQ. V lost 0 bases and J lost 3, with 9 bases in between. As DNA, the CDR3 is TGCGCCAGCAGCTTGGTAGCAGGGAAAGAGACCCAGTACTTC. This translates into CASSLVAGKETQYF.

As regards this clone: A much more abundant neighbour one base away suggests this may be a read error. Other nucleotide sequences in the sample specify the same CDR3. This CDR3 is CASSLSPRANYGYTF. Written as DNA, the CDR3 is TGTGCCAGCAGTTTATCTCCGAGGGCTAACTATGGCTACACCTTC. V and J are TRBV27 and TRBJ1-2; D is unclear. Germline-derived CDR1 and CDR2 are MNHEY and SMNVEV (reference sequence). Trimming took off 0 bases at V and 0 bases at J, with 8 bases between the two ends. The CDR3 covers 15 residues.

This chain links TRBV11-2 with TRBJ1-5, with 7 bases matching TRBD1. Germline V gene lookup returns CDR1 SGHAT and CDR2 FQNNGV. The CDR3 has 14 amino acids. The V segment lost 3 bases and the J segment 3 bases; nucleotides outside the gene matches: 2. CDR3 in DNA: TGTGCCAGCAGCTTTACAGGGGTCAATCAGCCCCAGCATTTT. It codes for CASSFTGVNQPQHF.

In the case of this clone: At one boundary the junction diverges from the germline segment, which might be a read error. CDR3 sequence: CSVEEDRDRWIF. The CDR3 bases are TGCAGCGTTGAGGAGGACAGGGATCGGTGGATCTTC. This chain joins TRBV29-1 and TRBJ2-1; TRBD1 agrees at 8 bases. The V gene's germline CDR1 is SQVTM and CDR2 ANQGSEA. There are 12 residues in the CDR3.

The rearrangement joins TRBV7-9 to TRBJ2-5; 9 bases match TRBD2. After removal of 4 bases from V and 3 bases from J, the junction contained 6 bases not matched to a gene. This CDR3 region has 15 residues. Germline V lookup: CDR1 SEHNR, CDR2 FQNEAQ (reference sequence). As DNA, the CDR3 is TGTGCCAGCAGCTCCCGACTAGCGGAAGAAGAGACCCAGTACTTC. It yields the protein CASSSRLAEEETQYF.

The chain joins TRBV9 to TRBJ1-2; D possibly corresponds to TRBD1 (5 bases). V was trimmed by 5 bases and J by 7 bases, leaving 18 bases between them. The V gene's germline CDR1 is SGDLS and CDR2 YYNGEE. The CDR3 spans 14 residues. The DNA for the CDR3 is TGTGCCAGCAGGACGACCGGGACGGGACGTGGCTACACCTTC. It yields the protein CASRTTGTGRGYTF.

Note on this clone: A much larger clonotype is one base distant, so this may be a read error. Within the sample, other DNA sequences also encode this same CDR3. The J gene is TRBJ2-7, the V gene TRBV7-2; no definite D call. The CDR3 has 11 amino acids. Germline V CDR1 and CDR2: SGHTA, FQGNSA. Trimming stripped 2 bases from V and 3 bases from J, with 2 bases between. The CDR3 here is CASSLRYEQYF. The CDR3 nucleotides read TGTGCCAGCAGCTTACGCTACGAGCAGTACTTC.

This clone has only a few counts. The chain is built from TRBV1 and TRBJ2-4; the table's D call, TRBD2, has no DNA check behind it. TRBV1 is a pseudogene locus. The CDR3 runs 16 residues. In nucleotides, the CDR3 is TGCACCAGCAGCCAAGTTATAACAAAGACAGCGGGAGCTAAGTACTTC. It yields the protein CTSSQVITKTAGAKYF.

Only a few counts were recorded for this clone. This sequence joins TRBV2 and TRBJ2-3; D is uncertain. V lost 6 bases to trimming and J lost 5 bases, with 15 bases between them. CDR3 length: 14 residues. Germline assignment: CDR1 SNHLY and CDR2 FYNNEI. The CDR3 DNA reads TGTGCCAGCAGCGTCCGTTTTGGTGGAGATACGCAGTATTTT. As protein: CASSVRFGGDTQYF.

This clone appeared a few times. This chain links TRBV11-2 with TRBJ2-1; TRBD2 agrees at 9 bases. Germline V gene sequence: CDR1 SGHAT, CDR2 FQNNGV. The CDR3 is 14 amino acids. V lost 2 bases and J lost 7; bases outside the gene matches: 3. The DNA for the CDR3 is TGTGCCAGCAGCTTACGTAGCGGGAGAAATGAGCAGTTCTTC. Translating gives CASSLRSGRNEQFF.

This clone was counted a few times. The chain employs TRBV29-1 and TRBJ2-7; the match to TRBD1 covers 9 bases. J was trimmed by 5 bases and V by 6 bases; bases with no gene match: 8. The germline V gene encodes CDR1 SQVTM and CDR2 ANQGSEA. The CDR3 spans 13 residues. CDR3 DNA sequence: TGCAGCGTCGATGGACAGGGGACGGACGAGCAGTACTTC. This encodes CSVDGQGTDEQYF.

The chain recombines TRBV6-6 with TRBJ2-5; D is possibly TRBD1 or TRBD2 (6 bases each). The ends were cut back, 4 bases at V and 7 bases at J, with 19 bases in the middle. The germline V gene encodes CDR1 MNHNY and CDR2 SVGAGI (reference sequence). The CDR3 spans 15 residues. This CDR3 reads CASSSRDTRAGTQYF. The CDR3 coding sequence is TGTGCCAGCAGTTCTCGGGACACCCGAGCGGGGACCCAGTACTTC.

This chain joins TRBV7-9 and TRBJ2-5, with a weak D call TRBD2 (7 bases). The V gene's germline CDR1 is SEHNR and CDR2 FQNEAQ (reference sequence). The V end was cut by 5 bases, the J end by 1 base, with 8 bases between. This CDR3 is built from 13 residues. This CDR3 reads CASSRGAQETQYF. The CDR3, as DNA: TGTGCCAGCAGCCGGGGGGCCCAAGAGACCCAGTACTTC.